This TCR beta chain was profiled in a study of blood T cell repertoires in COVID-19. Some clones are missing from TCRdb's copy, which holds only in-frame ones; the method was immunoSEQ multiplex PCR. The sample yields 120,000 or so clones, 70% to 90% seen once. This CDR3 contains 13 residues. Per germline, CDR1 SEHNR and CDR2 FQNEAQ (reference sequence). V was pared by 5 bases and J by 5 bases, with 10 bases between. The specimen was peripheral blood. The chain has TRBV7-9 and TRBJ1-5; no reliable D call. This TCR came from a human donor in a cohort sampled during active COVID-19. The CDR3 loop reads CASSPEGDQPQHF. The CDR3 coding sequence is TGTGCCAGCAGCCCAGAGGGTGATCAGCCCCAGCATTTT.